Below are 6 T cell receptor beta chains sequenced from a single sample in a study of T cell responses to AZD1222 COVID-19 vaccine. Clones were read by immunoSEQ multiplex PCR, and TCRdb kept only the in-frame ones, dropping some. The sample consists of around 130,000 clones, 80% to 90% of them appearing once. The material sequenced was peripheral blood, taken on day 0 of AZD1222 vaccination. These receptors all come from an adult in good health.

The chain employs TRBV7-2 and TRBJ2-7; perhaps D is TRBD1 or TRBD2 (5 bases each). V lost 5 bases to trimming and J lost 4 bases, with 9 bases between them. Germline V gene lookup returns CDR1 SGHTA and CDR2 FQGNSA. The CDR3 is 12 amino acids. CDR3 in DNA: TGTGCCAGCAGCCCCTGGGGGTACGAGCAGTACTTC. Amino acids: CASSPWGYEQYF. The variable domain in full, completed from reference TRBV7-2 and TRBJ2-7, reads GAGVSQSPSNKVTEKGKDVELRCDPISGHTALYWYRQSLGQGLEFLIYFQGNSAPDKSGLPSDRFSAERTGGSVSTLTIQRTQQEDSAVYLCASSPWGYEQYFGPGTRLTVT.

This chain connects TRBV6-5 to TRBJ1-2; 7 bases line up with TRBD1. The V segment lost 7 bases and the J segment 1 base; nucleotides outside the gene matches: 6. The germline gives CDR1 MNHEY, CDR2 SVGAGI. This CDR3 comprises 14 residues. CDR3 sequence (DNA): TGTGCCAGCAACCTCAGGGGGGATAACTATGGCTACACCTTC. Protein sequence: CASNLRGDNYGYTF.

A remark on this clone: Other DNA sequences within the sample encode an identical CDR3. The V and J genes are TRBV5-4 and TRBJ2-3; tentatively, D is TRBD1 or TRBD2 (5 bases each). This CDR3 region has 15 residues. Germline assignment: CDR1 SGHNT and CDR2 YYREEE (reference sequence). V lost 5 bases, J lost 6 bases, and 19 bases lay in between. The CDR3 spells CASSTKGPDIDTQYF. For the CDR3, the DNA is TGTGCCAGCAGTACGAAGGGACCAGACATCGATACGCAGTATTTT.

The chain combines TRBV2 with TRBJ1-6; 10 bases are a match to TRBD1. Losses at the gene ends were 7 bases for V and 4 bases for J; bases not matched to a gene: 4. Germline values: CDR1 SNHLY, CDR2 FYNNEI. The CDR3 sequence is 15 residues long. CDR3: CASTRDRGYNSPLHF. The CDR3 DNA is TGTGCCAGCACCAGGGACAGGGGTTATAATTCACCCCTCCACTTT.

The rearrangement links TRBV4-2 to TRBJ2-1, with 13 bases that match TRBD2. CDR3 length equals 17 residues. The V gene's germline CDR1 is LGHNA and CDR2 YNFKEQ. V lost 4 bases and J lost 7; bases outside the gene matches: 10. CDR3 nucleotide sequence: TGTGCCAGCAGCCCTACTAGCGGGGGGGCCTGGGGTAATGAGCAGTTCTTC. Protein product: CASSPTSGGAWGNEQFF.

The genes are TRBV19 and TRBJ2-3; D gene uncertain. V shed 1 base and J shed 5 bases, with 10 bases lying between them. CDR3 length: 14 residues. From germline, CDR1 is LNHDA and CDR2 SQIVND (reference sequence). The CDR3 reads CASSIALPEDTQYF. CDR3 bases: TGTGCCAGTAGTATAGCCCTCCCGGAAGATACGCAGTATTTT.